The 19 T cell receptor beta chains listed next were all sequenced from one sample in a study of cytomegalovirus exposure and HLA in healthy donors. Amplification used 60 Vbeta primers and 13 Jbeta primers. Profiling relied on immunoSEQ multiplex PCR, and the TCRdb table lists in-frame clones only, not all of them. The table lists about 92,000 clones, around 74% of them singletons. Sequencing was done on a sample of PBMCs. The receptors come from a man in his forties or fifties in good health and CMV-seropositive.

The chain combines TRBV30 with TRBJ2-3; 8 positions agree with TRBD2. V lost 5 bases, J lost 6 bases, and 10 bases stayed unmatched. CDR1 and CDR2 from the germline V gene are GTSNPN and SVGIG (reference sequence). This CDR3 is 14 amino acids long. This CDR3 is CAWGRGGGLDTQYF. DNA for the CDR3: TGTGCCTGGGGGAGGGGCGGGGGGCTTGATACGCAGTATTTT. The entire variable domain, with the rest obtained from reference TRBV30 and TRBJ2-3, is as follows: SQTIHQWPATLVQPVGSPLSLECTVEGTSNPNLYWYRQAAGRGLQLLFYSVGIGQISSEVPQNLSASRPQDRQFILSSKKLLLSDSGFYLCAWGRGGGLDTQYFGPGTRLTVL.

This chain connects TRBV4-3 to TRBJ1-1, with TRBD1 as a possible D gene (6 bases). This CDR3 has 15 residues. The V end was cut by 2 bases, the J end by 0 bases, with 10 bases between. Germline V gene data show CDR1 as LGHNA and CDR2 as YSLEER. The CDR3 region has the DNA TGCGCCAGCAGCCAACTTGGACAGATGAACACTGAAGCTTTCTTT. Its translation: CASSQLGQMNTEAFF.

CDR3 residues: CASRARDSRRGGYTF. DNA for the CDR3: TGTGCCAGCAGGGCCAGGGACAGTCGAAGGGGGGGCTACACCTTC. The gene calls are TRBV6-5 and TRBJ1-2; 7 bases map to TRBD1. The length of the CDR3 is 15 residues. Trimming removed 6 bases from V and 8 bases from J; junction bases left unmatched: 15. The V gene's germline CDR1 is MNHEY and CDR2 SVGAGI.

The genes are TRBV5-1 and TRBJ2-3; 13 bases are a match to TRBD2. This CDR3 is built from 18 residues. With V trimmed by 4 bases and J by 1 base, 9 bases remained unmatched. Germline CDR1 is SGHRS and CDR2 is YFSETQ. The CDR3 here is CASSPATSGGLRTDTQYF. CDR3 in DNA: TGCGCCAGCAGCCCGGCGACTAGCGGGGGGTTACGCACAGATACGCAGTATTTT.

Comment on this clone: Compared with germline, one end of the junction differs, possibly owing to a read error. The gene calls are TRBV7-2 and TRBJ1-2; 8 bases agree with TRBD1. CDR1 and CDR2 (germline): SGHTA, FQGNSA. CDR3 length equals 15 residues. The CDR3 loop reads CASSLTGQVEYGYPF. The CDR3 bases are TGTGCCAGCAGCTTAACGGGACAGGTCGAGTATGGCTACCCCTTC.

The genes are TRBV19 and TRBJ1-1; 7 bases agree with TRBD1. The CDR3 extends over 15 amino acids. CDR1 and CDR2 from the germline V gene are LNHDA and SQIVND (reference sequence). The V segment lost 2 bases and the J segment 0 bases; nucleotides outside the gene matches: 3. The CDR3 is CASSIPGQMNTEAFF. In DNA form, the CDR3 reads TGTGCCAGTAGTATACCGGGACAGATGAACACTGAAGCTTTCTTT.

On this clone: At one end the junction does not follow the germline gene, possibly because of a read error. CDR3 region: CSSSRGLAGANTGELFF. The DNA of the CDR3 is TGTTCCAGCAGCCGAGGACTAGCGGGGGCCAACACCGGGGAGCTGTTTTTT. The V and J genes are TRBV7-9 and TRBJ2-2, with TRBD2 matching over 13 bases. This CDR3 is built from 17 residues. Germline V gene lookup returns CDR1 SEHNR and CDR2 FQNEAQ (reference sequence). Drawing the rest from reference TRBV7-9 and TRBJ2-2, the complete variable domain is DTGVSQNPRHKITKRGQNVTFRCDPISEHNRLYWYRQTLGQGPEFLTYFQNEAQLEKSRLLSDRFSAERPKGSFSTLEIQRTEQGDSAMYLCSSSRGLAGANTGELFFGEGSRLTVL.

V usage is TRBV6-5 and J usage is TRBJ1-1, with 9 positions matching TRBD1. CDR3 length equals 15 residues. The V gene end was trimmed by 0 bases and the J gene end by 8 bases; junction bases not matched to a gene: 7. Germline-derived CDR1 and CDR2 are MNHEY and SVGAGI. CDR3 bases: TGTGCCAGCAGTTACTCTATGGGGACAGGGAGAGAAGCTTTCTTT. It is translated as CASSYSMGTGREAFF.

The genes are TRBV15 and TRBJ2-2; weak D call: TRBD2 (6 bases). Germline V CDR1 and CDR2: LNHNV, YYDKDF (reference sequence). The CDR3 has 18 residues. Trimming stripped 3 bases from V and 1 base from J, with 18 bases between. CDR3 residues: CATSRVGTPEGNTGELFF. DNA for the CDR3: TGTGCCACCAGCAGGGTTGGGACTCCGGAAGGGAACACCGGGGAGCTGTTTTTT.

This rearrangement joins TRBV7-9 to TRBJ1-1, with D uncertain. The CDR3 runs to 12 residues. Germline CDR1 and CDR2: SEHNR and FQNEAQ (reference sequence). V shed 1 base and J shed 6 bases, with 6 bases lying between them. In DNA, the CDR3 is TGTGCCAGCAGCTTAGGGGAGCCTGAAGCTTTCTTT. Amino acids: CASSLGEPEAFF.

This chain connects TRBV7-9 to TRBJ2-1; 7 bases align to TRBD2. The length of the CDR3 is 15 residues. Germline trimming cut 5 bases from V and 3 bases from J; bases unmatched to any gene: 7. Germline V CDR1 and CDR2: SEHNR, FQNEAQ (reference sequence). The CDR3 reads CASSRAGSGYNEQFF. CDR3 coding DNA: TGTGCCAGCAGCCGAGCGGGGTCAGGCTACAATGAGCAGTTCTTC. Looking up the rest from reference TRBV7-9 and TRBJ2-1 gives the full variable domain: DTGVSQNPRHKITKRGQNVTFRCDPISEHNRLYWYRQTLGQGPEFLTYFQNEAQLEKSRLLSDRFSAERPKGSFSTLEIQRTEQGDSAMYLCASSRAGSGYNEQFFGPGTRLTVL.

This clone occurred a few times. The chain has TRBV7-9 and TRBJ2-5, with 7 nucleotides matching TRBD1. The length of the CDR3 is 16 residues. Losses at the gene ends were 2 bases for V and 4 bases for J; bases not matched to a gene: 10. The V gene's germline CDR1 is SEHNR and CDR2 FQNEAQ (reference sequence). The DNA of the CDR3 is TGTGCCAGCAGCTTATTGCGACAGGGCCCTCGAGAGACCCAGTACTTC. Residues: CASSLLRQGPRETQYF.

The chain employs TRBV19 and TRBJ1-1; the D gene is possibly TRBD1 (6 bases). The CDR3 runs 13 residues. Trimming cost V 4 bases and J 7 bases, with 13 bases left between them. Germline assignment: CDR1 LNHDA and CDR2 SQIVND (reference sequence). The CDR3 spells CASSTTGQREAFF. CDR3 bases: TGTGCCAGTAGTACTACGGGACAACGTGAAGCTTTCTTT.

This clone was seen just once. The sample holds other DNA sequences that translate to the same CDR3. The CDR3 DNA follows: TGTGCCAGCAGTTTTGGACAGGCTAATGAAAAACTGTTTTTT. It codes for CASSFGQANEKLFF. This sequence joins TRBV27 and TRBJ1-4; TRBD1 aligns across 7 bases. With 3 bases clipped from V and 3 bases from J, the junction kept 1 base outside the gene matches. The CDR3 sequence is 14 residues long. The germline V gene has CDR1 MNHEY and CDR2 SMNVEV (reference sequence).

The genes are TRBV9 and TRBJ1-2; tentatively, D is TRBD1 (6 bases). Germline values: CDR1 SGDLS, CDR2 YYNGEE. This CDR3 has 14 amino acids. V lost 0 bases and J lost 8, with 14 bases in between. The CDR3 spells CASSVGQDSRGYTF. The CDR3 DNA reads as TGTGCCAGCAGCGTAGGACAGGACTCTAGAGGCTACACCTTC.

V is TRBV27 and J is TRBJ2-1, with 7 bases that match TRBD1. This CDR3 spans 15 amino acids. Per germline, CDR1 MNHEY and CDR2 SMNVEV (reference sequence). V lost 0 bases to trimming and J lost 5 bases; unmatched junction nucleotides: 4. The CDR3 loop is CASSLSLQGDNEQFF. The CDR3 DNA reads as TGTGCCAGCAGTTTATCGCTGCAGGGGGACAATGAGCAGTTCTTC.

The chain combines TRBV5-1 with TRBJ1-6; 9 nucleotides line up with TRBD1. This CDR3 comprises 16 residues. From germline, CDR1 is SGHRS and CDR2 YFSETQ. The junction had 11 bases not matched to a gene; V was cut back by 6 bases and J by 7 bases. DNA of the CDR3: TGCGCCAGCACACCTACGGGACAGGGCGGGAATTCACCCCTCCACTTT. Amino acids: CASTPTGQGGNSPLHF.

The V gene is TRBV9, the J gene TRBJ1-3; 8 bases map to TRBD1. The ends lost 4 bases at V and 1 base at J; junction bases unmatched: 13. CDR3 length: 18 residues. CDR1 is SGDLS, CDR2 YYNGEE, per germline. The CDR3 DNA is TGTGCCAGCAGCCTACAAAGAGACAGGGGCACTTCTGGAAACACCATATATTTT. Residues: CASSLQRDRGTSGNTIYF.

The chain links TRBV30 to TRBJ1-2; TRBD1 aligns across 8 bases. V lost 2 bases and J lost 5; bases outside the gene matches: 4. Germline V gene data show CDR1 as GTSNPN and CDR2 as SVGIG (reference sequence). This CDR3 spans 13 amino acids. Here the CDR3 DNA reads TGTGCCTGGAGTCGGGACAGGCCTTATGGCTACACCTTC. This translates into CAWSRDRPYGYTF.